This T cell receptor beta chain derives from a study of blood T cell repertoires in COVID-19. Across the whole study: Acute-phase and convalescent COVID-19 samples originated in the United States, Italy and Spain.

As originally analysed: It was from reference gene primer amplification that nucleated cell counts were estimated. Sequencing was performed with immunoSEQ multiplex PCR; in TCRdb, only in-frame clones are kept and a portion is missing. For V, J and clone size, that table is used; D and trimming come from the DNA. Here the sample spans 200,000 to 300,000 clones, roughly 84% being singletons. This clone was counted a few times. Germline V gene data show CDR1 as MGHRA and CDR2 as YSYEKL. The CDR3 contains 13 residues. V lost 1 base and J lost 3, with 4 bases in between. The chain employs TRBV4-1 and TRBJ1-5; D gene uncertain. This sequence was found in a woman between 35 and 50 years old who had recovered from COVID-19. Sequencing was performed on peripheral blood. The CDR3 is CASSQVLNQPQHF. The CDR3 DNA reads TGCGCCAGCAGCCAAGTACTCAATCAGCCCCAGCATTTT.